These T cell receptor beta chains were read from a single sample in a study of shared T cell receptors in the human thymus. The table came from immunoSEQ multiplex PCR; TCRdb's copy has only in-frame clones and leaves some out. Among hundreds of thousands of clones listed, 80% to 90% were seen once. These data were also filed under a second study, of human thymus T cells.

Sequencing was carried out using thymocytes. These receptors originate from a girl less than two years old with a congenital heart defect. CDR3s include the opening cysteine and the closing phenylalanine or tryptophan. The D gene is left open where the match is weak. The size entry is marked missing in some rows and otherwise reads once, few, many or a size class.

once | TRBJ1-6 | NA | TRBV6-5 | CASHRGGQASPLHF | TGTGCCAGCCACCGCGGGGGGCAGGCTTCACCCCTCCACTTT
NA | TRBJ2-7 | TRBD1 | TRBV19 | CASSPEQGDEQYF | TGTGCCAGTAGTCCAGAACAGGGGGACGAGCAGTACTTC
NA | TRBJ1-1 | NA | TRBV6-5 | CASSCQGRYTEAFF | TGTGCCAGCAGTTGTCAGGGTAGATACACTGAAGCTTTCTTT
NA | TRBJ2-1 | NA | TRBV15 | CATSRDGDMSTSYNEQFF | TGTGCCACCAGCAGAGATGGAGATATGTCGACTTCCTACAATGAGCAGTTCTTC
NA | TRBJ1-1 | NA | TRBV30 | CAWRFSRGRGGLVEVNTEAFF | TGTGCCTGGAGGTTTTCCAGGGGAAGGGGGGGCTTAGTGGAGGTGAACACTGAAGCTTTCTTT
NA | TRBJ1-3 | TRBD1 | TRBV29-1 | CSARQGSNSSGNTIYF | TGCAGCGCCCGACAGGGGAGCAACTCCTCTGGAAACACCATATATTTT
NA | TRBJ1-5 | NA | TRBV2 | CASLDPYSNQPQHF | TGTGCCAGCCTAGACCCGTACTCTAATCAGCCCCAGCATTTT
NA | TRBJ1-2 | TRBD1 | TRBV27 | CASSKGQTYYGYTF | TGTGCCAGCAGTAAGGGACAGACCTACTATGGCTACACCTTC
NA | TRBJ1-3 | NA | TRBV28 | CASSSPPGGSGNTIYF | TGTGCCAGCAGTTCCCCCCCCGGAGGTTCTGGAAACACCATATATTTT
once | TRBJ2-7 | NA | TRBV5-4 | CASSLSGGTLSYEQYF | TGTGCCAGCAGCTTGTCGGGCGGGACCTTATCCTACGAGCAGTACTTC
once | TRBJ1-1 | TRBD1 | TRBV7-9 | CASSGVQRAGGNTEAFF | TGTGCCAGCAGCGGAGTCCAACGGGCAGGGGGAAATACTGAAGCTTTCTTT
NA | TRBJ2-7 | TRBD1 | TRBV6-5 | CASRRGTGVFYEQYF | TGTGCCAGCAGACGGGGGACAGGAGTGTTCTACGAGCAGTACTTC
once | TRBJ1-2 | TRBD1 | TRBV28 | CASIPKWDRGSGYTF | TGTGCCAGCATTCCAAAGTGGGACAGGGGTTCTGGCTACACCTTC
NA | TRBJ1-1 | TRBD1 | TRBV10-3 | CAIRDRDRDEAFF | TGTGCCATCAGAGACAGGGACCGCGATGAAGCTTTCTTT
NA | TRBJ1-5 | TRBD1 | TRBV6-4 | CASSRGISHLQPQHF | TGTGCCAGCAGCAGGGGGATTAGTCATTTGCAGCCCCAGCATTTT
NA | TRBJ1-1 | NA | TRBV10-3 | CAISESAFSSGSGTEAFF | TGTGCCATCAGTGAGTCGGCATTCTCGTCAGGGTCCGGCACTGAAGCTTTCTTT
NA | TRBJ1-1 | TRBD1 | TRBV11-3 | CASSFQGENTEAFF | TGTGCCAGCAGCTTCCAGGGGGAGAACACTGAAGCTTTCTTT
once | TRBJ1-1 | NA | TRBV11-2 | CASSFPNGQGSNTEAFF | TGTGCCAGCAGCTTCCCCAATGGGCAGGGCTCAAACACTGAAGCTTTCTTT
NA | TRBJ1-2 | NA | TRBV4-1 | CASSQGQSETFYGYTF | TGCGCCAGCAGCCAAGGACAGAGCGAAACCTTCTATGGCTACACCTTC
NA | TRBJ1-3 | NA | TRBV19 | CATICGSGNTIYF | TGTGCCACCATATGCGGCTCTGGAAACACCATATATTTT
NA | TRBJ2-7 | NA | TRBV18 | CASSRSTSPEQYF | TGTGCCAGCTCACGATCGACTAGTCCCGAGCAGTACTTC
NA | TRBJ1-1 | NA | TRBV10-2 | CASSEMGPRDTEAFF | TGCGCCAGCAGTGAGATGGGTCCGAGGGACACTGAAGCTTTCTTT
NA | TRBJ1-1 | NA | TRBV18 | CASSPRAGQNTEAFF | TGTGCCAGTTCACCACGGGCAGGCCAGAACACTGAAGCTTTCTTT
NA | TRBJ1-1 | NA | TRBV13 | CASSRRGLGSAEAFF | TGTGCCAGCAGCCGCCGAGGGCTAGGTAGCGCTGAAGCTTTCTTT
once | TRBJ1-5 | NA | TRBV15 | CATSRPNRGNQPQHF | TGTGCCACCAGCCGGCCCAACAGGGGCAATCAGCCCCAGCATTTT
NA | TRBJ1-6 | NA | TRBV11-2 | CASSLSPTGADNSPLHF | TGTGCCAGCAGCTTATCCCCGACAGGAGCGGACAATTCACCCCTCCACTTT
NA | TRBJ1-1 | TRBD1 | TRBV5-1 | CASSLQGESPGNTEAFF | TGCGCCAGCAGCTTGCAGGGGGAAAGTCCGGGGAACACTGAAGCTTTCTTT
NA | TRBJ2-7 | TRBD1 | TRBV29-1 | CSVDGDRGGYEQYF | TGCAGCGTTGACGGGGACAGGGGCGGTTACGAGCAGTACTTC
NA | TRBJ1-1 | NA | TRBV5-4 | CASSLQRGTEAFF | TGTGCCAGCAGCTTACAGCGGGGCACTGAAGCTTTCTTT
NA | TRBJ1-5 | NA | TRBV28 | CASGTRAQSNQPQHF | TGTGCCAGCGGAACGCGAGCGCAAAGCAATCAGCCCCAGCATTTT
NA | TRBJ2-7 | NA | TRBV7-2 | CASSLAGGFSYEQYF | TGTGCCAGCAGCTTAGCCGGGGGATTCTCCTACGAGCAGTACTTC
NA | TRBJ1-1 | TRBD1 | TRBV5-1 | CASSYEHRDRGLVGTEAFF | TGCGCCAGCAGCTATGAACATCGGGACAGGGGGCTTGTGGGCACTGAAGCTTTCTTT
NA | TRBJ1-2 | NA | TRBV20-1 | CSARNSYTF | TGCAGTGCTAGAAATAGCTACACCTTC
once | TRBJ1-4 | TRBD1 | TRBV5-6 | CASSITIQGAQHNEKLFF | TGTGCCAGCAGCATAACTATACAGGGGGCCCAGCATAATGAAAAACTGTTTTTT
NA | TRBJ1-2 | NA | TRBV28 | CASSFPGTFYGYTF | TGTGCCAGCAGTTTCCCCGGGACATTCTATGGCTACACCTTC
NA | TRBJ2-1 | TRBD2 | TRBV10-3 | CAIFSGGFDEQFF | TGTGCCATCTTTAGCGGGGGGTTCGATGAGCAGTTCTTC
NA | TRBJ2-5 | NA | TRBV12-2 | CASRLPGLAGGEGQETQYF | TGTGCAAGTCGCTTACCAGGACTAGCGGGGGGGGAGGGCCAAGAGACCCAGTACTTC
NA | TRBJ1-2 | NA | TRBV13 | CASSAPEQLNPYGYTF | TGTGCCAGCAGCGCCCCTGAACAGCTGAACCCCTATGGCTACACCTTC
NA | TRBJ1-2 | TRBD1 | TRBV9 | CASRGSRGHSDGYTF | TGTGCCAGCAGGGGATCCAGGGGGCACAGCGATGGCTACACCTTC
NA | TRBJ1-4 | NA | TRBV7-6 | CASSLGSRGRATNEKLFF | TGTGCCAGCAGCTTAGGGTCAAGGGGGAGAGCAACTAATGAAAAACTGTTTTTT
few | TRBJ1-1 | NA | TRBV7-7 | CASSLEGGQPMNTEAFF | TGTGCTAGCAGCTTAGAAGGCGGACAGCCCATGAACACTGAAGCTTTCTTT
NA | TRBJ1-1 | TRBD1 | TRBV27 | CASSRQGAGNTEAFF | TGTGCCAGCAGTCGACAGGGGGCCGGGAACACTGAAGCTTTCTTT
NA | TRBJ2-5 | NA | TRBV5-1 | CASSRGSFTETQYF | TGCGCCAGCAGTCGGGGTAGCTTCACGGAGACCCAGTACTTC
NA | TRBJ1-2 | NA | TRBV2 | CASSQHREDRYGYTF | TGTGCCAGCAGTCAACACAGGGAAGATCGCTATGGCTACACCTTC
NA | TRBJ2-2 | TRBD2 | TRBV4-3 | CASSRAGTSGRANTGELFF | TGCGCCAGCAGCCGAGCCGGGACTAGCGGTCGGGCGAACACCGGGGAGCTGTTTTTT
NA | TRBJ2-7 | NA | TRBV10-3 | CAIGANRSYEQYF | TGTGCCATTGGGGCCAACAGGTCCTACGAGCAGTACTTC
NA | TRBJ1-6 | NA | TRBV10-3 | CAISDYRKSSYNSPLHF | TGTGCCATCAGTGATTATCGAAAGAGCTCCTATAATTCACCCCTCCACTTT
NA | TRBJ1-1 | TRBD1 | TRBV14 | CASSQVDRGSRNTEAFF | TGTGCCAGCAGCCAAGTCGACAGGGGGAGCCGGAACACTGAAGCTTTCTTT
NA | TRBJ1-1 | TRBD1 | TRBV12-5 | CASGLEPIAQGEGTEAFF | TGTGCTAGTGGTTTGGAGCCCATTGCACAGGGGGAGGGCACTGAAGCTTTCTTT
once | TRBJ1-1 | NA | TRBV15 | CATSRDLGGQAFF | TGTGCCACCAGCAGAGACTTGGGGGGACAAGCTTTCTTT
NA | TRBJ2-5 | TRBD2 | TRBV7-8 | CASSLGGGMTQYF | TGTGCCAGCAGCTTAGGGGGGGGGATGACCCAGTACTTC
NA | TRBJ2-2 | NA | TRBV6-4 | CASSDSSGGSNTGELFF | TGTGCCAGCAGTGACTCGAGCGGCGGCTCGAACACCGGGGAGCTGTTTTTT
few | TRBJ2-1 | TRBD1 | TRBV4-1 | CASSQGRGAGQGANEQFF | TGCGCCAGCAGCCAAGGAAGGGGGGCAGGACAGGGGGCCAATGAGCAGTTCTTC
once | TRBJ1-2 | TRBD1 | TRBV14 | CASSGTGTGFSHYGYTF | TGTGCCAGCAGCGGAACCGGGACAGGGTTCTCCCACTATGGCTACACCTTC
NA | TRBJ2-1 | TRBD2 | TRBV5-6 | CASSCGLAGVSRNEQFF | TGTGCCAGCAGCTGTGGACTAGCGGGGGTGTCAAGGAATGAGCAGTTCTTC
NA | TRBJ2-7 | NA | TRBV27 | CASSFRSDPGVDEQYF | TGTGCCAGCAGTTTCCGAAGCGATCCAGGGGTTGACGAGCAGTACTTC
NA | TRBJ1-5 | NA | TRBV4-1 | CASSQDAGNNQPQHF | TGCGCCAGCAGCCAAGATGCGGGTAACAATCAGCCCCAGCATTTT